These 9 T cell receptor beta chains share one sample of origin, sequenced in a study of T cell responses to AZD1222 COVID-19 vaccine. Sequencing was performed with immunoSEQ multiplex PCR; in TCRdb, only in-frame clones are kept and a portion is missing. The repertoire holds some 150,000 clones, with approximately 88% as singletons. Sample: peripheral blood, taken on day 0 of AZD1222 vaccination. The receptors stem from an adult in good health.

The chain is built from TRBV5-4 and TRBJ2-3; tentatively, D is TRBD1 (6 bases). V dropped 4 bases and J dropped 0 bases, with 21 bases sitting between them. Germline loops: CDR1 SGHNT, CDR2 YYREEE (reference sequence). The CDR3 loop spans 18 amino acids. The CDR3 region has the DNA TGTGCCAGCAGCCTGGGGCGGAGACAGGTGACTAGCACAGATACGCAGTATTTT. This sequence encodes CASSLGRRQVTSTDTQYF.

The rearrangement joins TRBV7-2 to TRBJ2-1; perhaps D is TRBD1 or TRBD2 (5 bases each). Trimming left V 6 bases short and J 7 bases short, with 16 bases between. The CDR3 length is 14 residues. CDR1 is SGHTA, CDR2 FQGNSA, per germline. CDR3 DNA: TGTGCCAGCAGTCGGGACCCCTGGGCTAATGAGCAGTTCTTC. Translating it yields CASSRDPWANEQFF.

The J gene is TRBJ1-1, the V gene TRBV27; 10 nucleotides line up with TRBD1. V dropped 6 bases and J dropped 1; count of bases not matched to a gene: 5. The CDR3 is 15 residues long. The germline V gene has CDR1 MNHEY and CDR2 SMNVEV (reference sequence). The CDR3 reads CASRTGGAGNTEAFF. The CDR3 region has the DNA TGTGCCAGCAGGACAGGGGGCGCGGGGAACACTGAAGCTTTCTTT.

The chain carries TRBV19 and TRBJ1-2; D gene ambiguous. The CDR3 totals 15 residues. Trimming cost V 3 bases and J 8 bases, with 19 bases left between them. Germline V gives CDR1 LNHDA, CDR2 SQIVND (reference sequence). This CDR3 is CASSISPTVVSGYTF. Here the CDR3 DNA reads TGTGCCAGTAGTATTTCCCCGACTGTGGTGAGCGGCTACACCTTC.

This chain connects TRBV19 to TRBJ1-1; 9 bases align to TRBD1. The CDR3 covers 17 residues. The junction had 10 bases not matched to a gene; V was cut back by 1 base and J by 4 bases. Germline V gene data show CDR1 as LNHDA and CDR2 as SQIVND (reference sequence). The CDR3 DNA reads TGTGCCAGTAGTATAGGGTCCCTGGGGACAGGGTTCACTGAAGCTTTCTTT. Its translation is CASSIGSLGTGFTEAFF.

This clone has a single count. V usage is TRBV5-6 and J usage is TRBJ1-4; 7 positions agree with TRBD1. This CDR3 is built from 14 residues. Germline V gene data show CDR1 as SGHDT and CDR2 as YYEEEE. After removal of 4 bases from V and 4 bases from J, the junction contained 4 bases not matched to a gene. DNA of the CDR3: TGTGCCAGCAGCCTGGGACAGTTTAATGAAAAACTGTTTTTT. It encodes CASSLGQFNEKLFF.

The chain joins TRBV12-3 or TRBV12-4 to TRBJ2-7; TRBD1 agrees at 8 bases. V shed 9 bases, J shed 4 bases, and the junction held 8 bases outside the gene matches. This CDR3 is built from 13 residues. The CDR3 loop is CASAGTGVYEQYF. Written as DNA, the CDR3 is TGTGCCAGTGCCGGGACAGGAGTATACGAGCAGTACTTC.

The rearrangement uses TRBV7-3 and TRBJ2-1; 13 nucleotides agree with TRBD2. The CDR3 sequence is 19 residues long. V shed 1 base and J 4 bases; nucleotides not matched to a gene: 10. Germline V gene data show CDR1 as SGHTA and CDR2 as FQGTGA. CDR3 sequence reads: CASSLNPGLAGRPYNEQFF. As DNA, the CDR3 is TGTGCCAGCAGCTTAAACCCGGGACTAGCGGGGAGACCGTACAATGAGCAGTTCTTC.

The V and J genes are TRBV5-1 and TRBJ1-2, with a possible D match to TRBD1 (6 bases). Germline values: CDR1 SGHRS, CDR2 YFSETQ. CDR3 length: 16 amino acids. V lost 3 bases to trimming and J lost 4 bases, with 19 bases between them. In DNA form, the CDR3 reads TGCGCCAGCAGCTCGACCTCTACAGGGCAGTTCTATGGCTACACCTTC. Its translation: CASSSTSTGQFYGYTF.